This T cell receptor beta chain is from a study of cytomegalovirus exposure and HLA in healthy donors. The CDR3 runs to 18 residues. After removal of 6 bases from V and 1 base from J, the junction contained 13 bases not matched to a gene. The germline gives CDR1 LNHDA, CDR2 SQIVND (reference sequence). Assay used: immunoSEQ multiplex PCR; TCRdb lists only in-frame clones, some missing. This sample has about 98,000 clones, with around 85% found just once. The chain joins TRBV19 to TRBJ2-2; 8 bases align to TRBD1. What was sequenced was PBMCs. This sequence originates from a woman in her 30s in good health and CMV-seronegative. This CDR3 reads CASSPIWSGTGNTGELFF. The CDR3 nucleotides read TGTGCCAGTAGCCCGATTTGGTCCGGGACAGGGAACACCGGGGAGCTGTTTTTT. Looking up the rest from reference TRBV19 and TRBJ2-2 gives the full variable domain: DGGITQSPKYLFRKEGQNVTLSCEQNLNHDAMYWYRQDPGQGLRLIYYSQIVNDFQKGDIAEGYSVSREKKESFPLTVTSAQKNPTAFYLCASSPIWSGTGNTGELFFGEGSRLTVL.